This T cell receptor beta chain emerged from a study of blood T cell repertoires in COVID-19. The protocol was immunoSEQ multiplex PCR, while the TCRdb copy is restricted to in-frame clones and leaves out a portion. The repertoire has fewer than 350,000 clones, around nine tenths of them found once; the top ten carry over 1%. The CDR3 runs 13 residues. V was clipped by 3 bases and J by 6 bases; unmatched bases: 5. Per germline, CDR1 SGHRS and CDR2 YFSETQ. The receptor was derived from a woman aged 25 to 39 who had been exposed to COVID-19. This chain connects TRBV5-1 to TRBJ2-7; 8 bases line up with TRBD2. The sequenced sample consisted of PBMCs or T cells enriched from blood (not recorded which). CDR3 region: CASSWTSFLEQYF. As DNA, the CDR3 is TGCGCCAGCAGCTGGACTAGCTTCCTCGAGCAGTACTTC.